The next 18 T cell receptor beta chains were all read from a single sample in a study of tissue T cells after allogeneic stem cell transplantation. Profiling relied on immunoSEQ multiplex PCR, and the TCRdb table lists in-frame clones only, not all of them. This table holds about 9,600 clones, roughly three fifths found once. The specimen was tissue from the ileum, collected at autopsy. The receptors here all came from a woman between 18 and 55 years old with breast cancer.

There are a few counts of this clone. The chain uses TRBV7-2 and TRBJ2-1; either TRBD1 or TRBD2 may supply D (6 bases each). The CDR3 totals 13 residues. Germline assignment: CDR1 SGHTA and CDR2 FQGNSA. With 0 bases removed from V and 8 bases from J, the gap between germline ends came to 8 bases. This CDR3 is CASSLAGGDEQFF. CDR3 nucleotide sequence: TGTGCCAGCAGCTTAGCGGGGGGCGATGAGCAGTTCTTC.

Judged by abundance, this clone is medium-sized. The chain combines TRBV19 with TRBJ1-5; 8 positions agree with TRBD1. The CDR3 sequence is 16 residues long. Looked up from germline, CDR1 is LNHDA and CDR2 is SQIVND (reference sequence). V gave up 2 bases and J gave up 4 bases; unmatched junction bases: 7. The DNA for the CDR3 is TGTGCCAGTAGTATATTGTGGGACAGGAGAAATCAGCCCCAGCATTTT. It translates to CASSILWDRRNQPQHF.

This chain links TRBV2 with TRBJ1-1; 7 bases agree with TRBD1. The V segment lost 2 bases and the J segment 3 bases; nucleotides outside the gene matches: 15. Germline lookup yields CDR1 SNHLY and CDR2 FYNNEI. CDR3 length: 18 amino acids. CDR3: CASSEFGAGGRRDTEAFF. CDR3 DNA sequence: TGTGCCAGCAGTGAATTCGGGGCAGGGGGACGGAGGGACACTGAAGCTTTCTTT.

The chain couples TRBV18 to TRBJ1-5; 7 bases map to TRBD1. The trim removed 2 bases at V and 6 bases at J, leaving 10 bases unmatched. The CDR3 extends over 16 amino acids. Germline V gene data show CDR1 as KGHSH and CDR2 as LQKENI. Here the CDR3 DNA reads TGTGCCAGCTCACCAGGACAGGTCCGATGGGGTCAGCCCCAGCATTTT. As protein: CASSPGQVRWGQPQHF.

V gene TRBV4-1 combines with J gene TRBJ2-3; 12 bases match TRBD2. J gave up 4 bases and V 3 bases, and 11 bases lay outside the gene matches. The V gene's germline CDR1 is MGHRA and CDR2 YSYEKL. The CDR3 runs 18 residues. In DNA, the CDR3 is TGCGCCAGCAGCCAGGGTCTAGCGGGGGGGGCCGGGGCAGATACGCAGTATTTT. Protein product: CASSQGLAGGAGADTQYF.

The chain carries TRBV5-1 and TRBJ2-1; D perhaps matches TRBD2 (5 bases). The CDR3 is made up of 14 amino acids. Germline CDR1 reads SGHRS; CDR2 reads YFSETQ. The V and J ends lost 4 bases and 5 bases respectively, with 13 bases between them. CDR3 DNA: TGCGCCAGCAGCCCGCTAGCAGATGACAATGAGCAGTTCTTC. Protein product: CASSPLADDNEQFF.

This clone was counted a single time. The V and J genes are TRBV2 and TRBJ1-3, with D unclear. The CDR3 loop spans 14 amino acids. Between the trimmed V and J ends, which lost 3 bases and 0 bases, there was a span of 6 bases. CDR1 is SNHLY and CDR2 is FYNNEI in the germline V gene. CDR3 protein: CASSDGVSGNTIYF. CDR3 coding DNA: TGTGCCAGCAGTGATGGGGTCTCTGGAAACACCATATATTTT.

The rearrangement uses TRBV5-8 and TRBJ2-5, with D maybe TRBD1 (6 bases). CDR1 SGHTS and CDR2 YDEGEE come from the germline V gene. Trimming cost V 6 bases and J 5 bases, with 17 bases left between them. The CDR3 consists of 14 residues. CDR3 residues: CASIKLTGTETQYF. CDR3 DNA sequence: TGTGCCAGCATCAAGCTTACAGGGACCGAGACCCAGTACTTC.

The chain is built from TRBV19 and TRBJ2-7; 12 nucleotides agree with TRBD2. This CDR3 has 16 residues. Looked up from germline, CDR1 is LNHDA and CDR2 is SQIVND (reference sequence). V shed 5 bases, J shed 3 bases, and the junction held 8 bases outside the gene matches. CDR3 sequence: CASSGLAGQMGYEQYF. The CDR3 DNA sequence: TGTGCCAGTAGTGGACTAGCGGGGCAAATGGGCTACGAGCAGTACTTC.

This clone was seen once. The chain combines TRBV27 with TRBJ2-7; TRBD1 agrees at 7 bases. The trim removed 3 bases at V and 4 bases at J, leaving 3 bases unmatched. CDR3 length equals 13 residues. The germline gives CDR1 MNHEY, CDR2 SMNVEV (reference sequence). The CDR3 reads CASSFSRGYEQYF. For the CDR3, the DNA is TGTGCCAGCAGTTTTTCCAGGGGGTACGAGCAGTACTTC.

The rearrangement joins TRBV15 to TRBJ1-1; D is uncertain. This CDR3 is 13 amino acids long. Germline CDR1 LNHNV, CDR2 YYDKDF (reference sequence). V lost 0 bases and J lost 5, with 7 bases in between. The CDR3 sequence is CATSRERVTEAFF. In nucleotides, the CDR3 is TGTGCCACCAGCAGAGAAAGGGTTACTGAAGCTTTCTTT. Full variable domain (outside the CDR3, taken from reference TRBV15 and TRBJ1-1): DAMVIQNPRYQVTQFGKPVTLSCSQTLNHNVMYWYQQKSSQAPKLLFHYYDKDFNNEADTPDNFQSRRPNTSFCFLDIRSPGLGDTAMYLCATSRERVTEAFFGQGTRLTVV.

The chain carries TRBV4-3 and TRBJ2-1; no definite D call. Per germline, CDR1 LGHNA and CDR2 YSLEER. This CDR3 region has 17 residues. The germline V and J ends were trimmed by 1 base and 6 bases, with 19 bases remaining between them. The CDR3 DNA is TGCGCCAGCAGCCAAGCCCCGTCGGCGGCCCCGGTCAATGAGCAGTTCTTC. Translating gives CASSQAPSAAPVNEQFF.

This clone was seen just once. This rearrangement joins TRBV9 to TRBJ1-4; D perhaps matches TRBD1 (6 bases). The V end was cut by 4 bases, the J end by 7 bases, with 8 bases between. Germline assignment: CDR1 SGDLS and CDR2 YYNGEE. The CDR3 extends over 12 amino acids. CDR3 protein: CASSSGAEKLFF. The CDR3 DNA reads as TGTGCCAGCAGCTCGGGGGCTGAAAAACTGTTTTTT. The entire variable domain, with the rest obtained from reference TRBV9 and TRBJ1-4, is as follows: DSGVTQTPKHLITATGQRVTLRCSPRSGDLSVYWYQQSLDQGLQFLIQYYNGEERAKGNILERFSAQQFPDLHSELNLSSLELGDSALYFCASSSGAEKLFFGSGTQLSVL.

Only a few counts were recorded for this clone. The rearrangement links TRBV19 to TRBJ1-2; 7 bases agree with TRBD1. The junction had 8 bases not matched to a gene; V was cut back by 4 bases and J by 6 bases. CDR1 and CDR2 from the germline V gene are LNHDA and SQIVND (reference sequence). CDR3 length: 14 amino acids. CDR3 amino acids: CASSNRRQGDGYTF. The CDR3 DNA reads TGTGCCAGTAGTAACCGACGACAGGGCGATGGCTACACCTTC.

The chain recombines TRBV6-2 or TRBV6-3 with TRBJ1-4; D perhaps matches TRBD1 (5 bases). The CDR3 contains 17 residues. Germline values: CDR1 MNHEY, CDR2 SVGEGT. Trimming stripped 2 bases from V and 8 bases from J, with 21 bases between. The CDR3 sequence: CASSYARRAAGKEKLFF. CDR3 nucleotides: TGTGCCAGCAGTTACGCGCGCAGGGCTGCTGGAAAGGAAAAACTGTTTTTT.

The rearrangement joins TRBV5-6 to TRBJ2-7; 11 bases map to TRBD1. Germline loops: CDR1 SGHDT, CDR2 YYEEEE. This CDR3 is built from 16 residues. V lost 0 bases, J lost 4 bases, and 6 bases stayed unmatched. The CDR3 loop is CASSLAGRDRGYEQYF. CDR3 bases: TGTGCCAGCAGCTTGGCCGGGAGGGACAGGGGGTACGAGCAGTACTTC. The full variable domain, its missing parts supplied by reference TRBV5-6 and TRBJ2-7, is DAGVTQSPTHLIKTRGQQVTLRCSPKSGHDTVSWYQQALGQGPQFIFQYYEEEERQRGNFPDRFSGHQFPNYSSELNVNALLLGDSALYLCASSLAGRDRGYEQYFGPGTRLTVT.

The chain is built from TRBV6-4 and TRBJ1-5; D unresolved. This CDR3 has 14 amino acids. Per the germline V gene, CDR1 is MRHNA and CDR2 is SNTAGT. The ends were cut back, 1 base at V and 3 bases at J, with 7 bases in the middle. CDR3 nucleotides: TGTGCCAGCAGTGACTATTTGCCCAATCAGCCCCAGCATTTT. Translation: CASSDYLPNQPQHF.

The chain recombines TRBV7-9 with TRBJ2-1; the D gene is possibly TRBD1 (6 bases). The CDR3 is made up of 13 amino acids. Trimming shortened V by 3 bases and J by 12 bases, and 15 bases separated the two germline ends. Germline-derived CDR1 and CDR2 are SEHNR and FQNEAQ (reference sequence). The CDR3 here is CASSLLGDTAQFF. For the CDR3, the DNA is TGTGCCAGCAGCTTGCTGGGGGACACTGCGCAGTTCTTC.